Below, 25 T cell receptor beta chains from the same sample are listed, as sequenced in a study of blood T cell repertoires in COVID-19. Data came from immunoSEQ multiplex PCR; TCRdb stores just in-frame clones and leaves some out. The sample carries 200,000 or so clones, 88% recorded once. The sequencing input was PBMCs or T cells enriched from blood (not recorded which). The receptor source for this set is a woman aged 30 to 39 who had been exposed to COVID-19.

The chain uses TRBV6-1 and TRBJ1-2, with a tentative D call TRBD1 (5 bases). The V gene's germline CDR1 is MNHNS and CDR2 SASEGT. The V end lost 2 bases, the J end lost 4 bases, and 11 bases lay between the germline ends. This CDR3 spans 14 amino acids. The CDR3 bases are TGTGCCAGCAGTGAACAGGGCATGGGCTATGGCTACACCTTC. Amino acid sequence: CASSEQGMGYGYTF.

CDR3 in amino acids: CASSPRSSGRGGTDTQYF. The CDR3 DNA is TGTGCCAGCAGCCCCAGGTCCAGCGGGAGAGGGGGCACAGATACGCAGTATTTT. J is TRBJ2-3 and V is TRBV5-4; 8 nucleotides agree with TRBD2. The J segment lost 1 base and the V segment lost 4 bases, leaving 14 bases of the junction unmatched. This CDR3 spans 18 amino acids. The germline V gene encodes CDR1 SGHNT and CDR2 YYREEE (reference sequence).

The CDR3 nucleotides read TGTGCCAGCAGCTTGGCGGGATTAATTAACTATGGCTACACCTTC. This codes for CASSLAGLINYGYTF. V usage is TRBV5-6 and J usage is TRBJ1-2; D gene uncertain. V gave up 0 bases and J gave up 1 base, with 10 bases separating them. This CDR3 is built from 15 residues. The V gene's germline CDR1 is SGHDT and CDR2 YYEEEE.

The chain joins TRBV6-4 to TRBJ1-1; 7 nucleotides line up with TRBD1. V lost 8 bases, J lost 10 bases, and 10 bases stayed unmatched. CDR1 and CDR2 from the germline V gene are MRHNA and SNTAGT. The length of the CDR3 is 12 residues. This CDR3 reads CASAIPDRIAFF. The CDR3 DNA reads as TGTGCCAGCGCTATCCCGGACAGGATAGCTTTCTTT.

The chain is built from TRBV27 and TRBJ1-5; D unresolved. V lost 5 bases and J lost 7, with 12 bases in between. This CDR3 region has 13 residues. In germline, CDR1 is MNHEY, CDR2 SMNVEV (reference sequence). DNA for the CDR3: TGTGCCAGCAGTCCTATCAAAAAACAGCCCCAGCATTTT. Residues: CASSPIKKQPQHF.

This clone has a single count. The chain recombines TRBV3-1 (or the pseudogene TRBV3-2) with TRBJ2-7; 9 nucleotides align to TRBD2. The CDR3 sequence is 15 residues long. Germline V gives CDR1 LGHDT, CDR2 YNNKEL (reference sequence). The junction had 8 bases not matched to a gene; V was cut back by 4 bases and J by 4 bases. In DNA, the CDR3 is TGTGCCAGCAGCCCTTGGACTAGCGCCCTTTACGAGCAGTACTTC. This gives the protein CASSPWTSALYEQYF.

CDR3 sequence (DNA): TGTGCCAGCAGCCTTCGGACAGGGGTGGGAGATACGCAGTATTTT. Its protein product is CASSLRTGVGDTQYF. The chain carries TRBV14 and TRBJ2-3; 9 nucleotides match TRBD1. V shed 4 bases, J shed 5 bases, and the junction held 7 bases outside the gene matches. This CDR3 has 15 amino acids. CDR1 is SGHDN, CDR2 FVKESK, per germline.

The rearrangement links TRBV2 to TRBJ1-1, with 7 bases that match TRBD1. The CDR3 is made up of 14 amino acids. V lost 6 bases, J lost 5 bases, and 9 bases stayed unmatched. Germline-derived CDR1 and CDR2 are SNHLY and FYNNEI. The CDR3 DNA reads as TGTGCCAGCAGAGGGGTGAGGGGGCGGACTGAAGCTTTCTTT. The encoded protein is CASRGVRGRTEAFF.

CDR3 residues: CASSLRDTEAFF. The CDR3 nucleotides are TGTGCCAGCAGCTTACGGGACACTGAAGCTTTCTTT. The chain joins TRBV7-6 to TRBJ1-1; D unresolved. The CDR3 has 12 residues. The ends were cut back, 2 bases at V and 3 bases at J, with 4 bases in the middle. Germline CDR1 and CDR2: SGHVS and FNYEAQ.

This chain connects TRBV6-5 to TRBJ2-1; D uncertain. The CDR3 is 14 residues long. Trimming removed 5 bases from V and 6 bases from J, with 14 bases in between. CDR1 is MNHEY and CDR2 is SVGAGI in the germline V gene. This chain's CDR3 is CASSPENSGNEQFF. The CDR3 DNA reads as TGTGCCAGCAGTCCGGAGAACTCGGGCAATGAGCAGTTCTTC.

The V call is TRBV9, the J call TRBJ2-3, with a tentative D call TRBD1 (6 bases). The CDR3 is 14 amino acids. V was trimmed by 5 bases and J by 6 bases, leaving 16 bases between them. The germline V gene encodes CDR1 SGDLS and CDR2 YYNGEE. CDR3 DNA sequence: TGTGCCAGCAGTAGAGGGGGTGGGGTGGATACGCAGTATTTT. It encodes CASSRGGGVDTQYF.

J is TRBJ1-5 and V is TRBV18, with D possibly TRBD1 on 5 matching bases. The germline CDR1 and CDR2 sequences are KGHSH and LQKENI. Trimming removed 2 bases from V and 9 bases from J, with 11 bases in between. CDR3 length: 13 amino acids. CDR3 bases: TGTGCCAGCTCACCAGGGGCGGGAAGGCCCCAGCATTTT. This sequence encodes CASSPGAGRPQHF.

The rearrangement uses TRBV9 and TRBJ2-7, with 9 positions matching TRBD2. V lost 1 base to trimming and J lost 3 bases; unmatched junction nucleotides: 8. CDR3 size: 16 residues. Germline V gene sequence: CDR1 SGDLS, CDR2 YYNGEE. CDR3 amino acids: CASSVPGTSSNYEQYF. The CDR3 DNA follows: TGTGCCAGCAGCGTACCTGGGACTAGCTCCAACTACGAGCAGTACTTC.

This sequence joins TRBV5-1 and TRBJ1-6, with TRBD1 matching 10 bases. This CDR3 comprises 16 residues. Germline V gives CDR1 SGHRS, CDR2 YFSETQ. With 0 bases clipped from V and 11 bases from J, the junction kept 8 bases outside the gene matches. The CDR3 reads CASSLVGQGYSAPLHF. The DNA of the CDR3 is TGCGCCAGCAGCTTGGTGGGACAGGGGTATAGTGCACCCCTCCACTTT. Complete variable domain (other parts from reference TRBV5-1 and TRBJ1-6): KAGVTQTPRYLIKTRGQQVTLSCSPISGHRSVSWYQQTPGQGLQFLFEYFSETQRNKGNFPGRFSGRQFSNSRSEMNVSTLELGDSALYLCASSLVGQGYSAPLHFGNGTRLTVT.

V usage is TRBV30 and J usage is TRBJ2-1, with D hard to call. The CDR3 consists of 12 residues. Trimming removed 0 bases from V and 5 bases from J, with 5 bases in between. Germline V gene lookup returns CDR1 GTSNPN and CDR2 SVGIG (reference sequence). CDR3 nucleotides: TGTGCCTGGAGTGTACGGGACAATGAGCAGTTCTTC. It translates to CAWSVRDNEQFF.

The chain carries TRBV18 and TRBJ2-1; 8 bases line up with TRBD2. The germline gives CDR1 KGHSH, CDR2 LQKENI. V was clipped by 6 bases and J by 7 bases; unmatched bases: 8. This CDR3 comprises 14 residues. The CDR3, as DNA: TGTGCCAGCTCGACAGCGGGAGTGAGGAATGAGCAGTTCTTC. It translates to CASSTAGVRNEQFF.

CDR3 nucleotide sequence: TGTGCCAGCAGCTTATATAGTTCCACTGAAGCTTTCTTT. This gives the protein CASSLYSSTEAFF. The gene calls are TRBV7-3 and TRBJ1-1; no clear D gene. Trimming pared 2 bases from V and 4 bases from J, leaving 8 bases between. Germline CDR1 and CDR2: SGHTA and FQGTGA. The CDR3 consists of 13 residues. Based on the CDR3 plus reference TRBV7-3 and TRBJ1-1, the full variable domain is GAGVSQTPSNKVTEKGKYVELRCDPISGHTALYWYRQSLGQGPEFLIYFQGTGAADDSGLPNDRFFAVRPEGSVSTLKIQRTERGDSAVYLCASSLYSSTEAFFGQGTRLTVV.

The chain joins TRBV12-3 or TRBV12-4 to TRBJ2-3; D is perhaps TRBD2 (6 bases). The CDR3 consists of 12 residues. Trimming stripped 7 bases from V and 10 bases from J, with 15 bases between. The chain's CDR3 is CASTPGRESQYF. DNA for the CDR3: TGTGCCAGCACCCCAGGCCGGGAGTCGCAGTATTTT.

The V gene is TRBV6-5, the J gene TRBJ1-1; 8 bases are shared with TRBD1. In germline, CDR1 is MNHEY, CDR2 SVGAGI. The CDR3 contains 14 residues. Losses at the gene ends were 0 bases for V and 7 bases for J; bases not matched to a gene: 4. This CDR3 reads CASSYSSGGGEAFF. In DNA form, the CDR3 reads TGTGCCAGCAGTTACTCCTCAGGGGGCGGTGAAGCTTTCTTT.

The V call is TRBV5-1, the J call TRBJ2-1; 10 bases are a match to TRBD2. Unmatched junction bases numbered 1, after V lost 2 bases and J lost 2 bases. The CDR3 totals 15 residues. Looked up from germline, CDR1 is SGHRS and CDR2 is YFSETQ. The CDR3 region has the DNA TGCGCCAGCAGCTTTCTAGCGGGAGCCTACAATGAGCAGTTCTTC. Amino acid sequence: CASSFLAGAYNEQFF.

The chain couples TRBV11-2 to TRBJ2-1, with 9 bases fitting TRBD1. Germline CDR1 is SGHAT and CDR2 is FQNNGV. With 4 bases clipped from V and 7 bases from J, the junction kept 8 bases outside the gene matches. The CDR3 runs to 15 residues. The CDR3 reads CASSSKQGARNEQFF. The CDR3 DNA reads TGTGCCAGCAGCTCAAAACAGGGGGCGAGGAATGAGCAGTTCTTC.

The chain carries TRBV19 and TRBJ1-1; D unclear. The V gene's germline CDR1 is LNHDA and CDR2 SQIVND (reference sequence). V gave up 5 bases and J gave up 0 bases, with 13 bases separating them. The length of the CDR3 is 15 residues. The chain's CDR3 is CASSAGVDMNTEAFF. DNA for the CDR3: TGTGCCAGTAGTGCCGGGGTCGATATGAACACTGAAGCTTTCTTT.

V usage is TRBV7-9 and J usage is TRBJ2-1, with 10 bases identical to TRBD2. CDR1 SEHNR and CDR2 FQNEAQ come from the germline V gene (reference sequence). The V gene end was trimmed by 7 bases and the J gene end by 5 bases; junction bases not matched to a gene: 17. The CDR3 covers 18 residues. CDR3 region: CASTRAGGRLRPHNEQFF. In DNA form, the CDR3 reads TGTGCCAGCACCAGAGCGGGAGGGCGCCTTAGACCCCACAATGAGCAGTTCTTC.

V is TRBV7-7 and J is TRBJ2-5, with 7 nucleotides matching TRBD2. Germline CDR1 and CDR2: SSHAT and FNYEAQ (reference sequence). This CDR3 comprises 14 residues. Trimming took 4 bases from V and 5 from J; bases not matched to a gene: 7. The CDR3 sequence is CASSWEGASETQYF. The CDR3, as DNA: TGTGCCAGCAGCTGGGAGGGAGCGTCGGAGACCCAGTACTTC.

CDR3 sequence (DNA): TGTGCCAGCAGCTTGGCCCTAGCGGGCACAGATACGCAGTATTTT. Translated: CASSLALAGTDTQYF. The V and J genes are TRBV11-2 and TRBJ2-3; 7 bases align to TRBD2. From germline, CDR1 is SGHAT and CDR2 FQNNGV. The CDR3 runs 15 residues. Unmatched junction bases numbered 4, after V lost 3 bases and J lost 1 base.